This TCR beta chain was sequenced in a study of shared clonotypes between healthy human individuals. About the study: Per donor, three plates held CD4 naive cells, three held CD4 memory, two held CD8 naive and one held CD8 memory.

A deep-level run was used for the assay. Once extracted for a subset, genomic DNA was divided evenly among several immunoSEQ plates. Sequencing was performed with immunoSEQ multiplex PCR; in TCRdb, only in-frame clones are kept and a portion is missing. The table lists more than 2 million clones, around 95% of them singletons. The study's findings and limits: Lower generation probabilities were found for non-shared clonotypes than for those shared by all four donors.

The CDR3 is 16 residues long. Trimming took 4 bases from V and 7 from J, leaving 20 bases between them. Germline CDR1 and CDR2: MNHNY and SVGAGI (reference sequence). Note on this clone: Antigen unknown.

This TCR derives from a man younger than 35 in good health. This sequence joins TRBV6-6 and TRBJ2-1, with a tentative D call TRBD1 (5 bases). The sample comprised naive CD4+ T cells sorted from blood. Subset given: CD45RA+ positively selected. In DNA form, the CDR3 reads TGTGCCAGCAGTTTCCCCCCCCATCAGGGCGGTAATGAGCAGTTCTTC. Its translation is CASSFPPHQGGNEQFF.